One sample yielded the 15 T cell receptor beta chains listed below, sequenced in a study of cytomegalovirus exposure and HLA in healthy donors. Vbeta (60) and Jbeta (13) primers were used in the PCR. Clones were sequenced by immunoSEQ multiplex PCR, and TCRdb holds only the in-frame ones, with some missing. The profile shows tens of thousands of clones, 50% to 75% of them singletons. The sample was PBMCs. The receptors come from a man in his thirties or forties in good health and CMV-seronegative.

Only a few counts were recorded for this clone. The rearrangement uses TRBV6-5 and TRBJ2-1; D may be TRBD1 (6 bases). Trimming removed 6 bases at V and 3 bases at J, with 15 bases between. Germline-derived CDR1 and CDR2 are MNHEY and SVGAGI. The CDR3 contains 15 residues. The CDR3 is CASRITGNYYNEQFF. The DNA for the CDR3 is TGTGCCAGCAGGATAACAGGGAATTACTACAATGAGCAGTTCTTC.

The chain carries TRBV7-8 and TRBJ1-5; possible D gene TRBD1, 5 bases. Trimming shortened V by 0 bases and J by 5 bases, and 11 bases separated the two germline ends. CDR1 and CDR2 from the germline V gene are SGHVS and FQNEAQ. CDR3 length: 15 residues. The CDR3 DNA is TGTGCCAGCAGCTTAGCGGGGCAGAATTATCAGCCCCAGCATTTT. Amino acid sequence: CASSLAGQNYQPQHF.

This clone turned up a few times. This chain connects TRBV7-3 to TRBJ2-3; 8 bases line up with TRBD1. The germline CDR1 and CDR2 sequences are SGHTA and FQGTGA. The CDR3 extends over 15 amino acids. Germline trimming cut 5 bases from V and 3 bases from J; bases unmatched to any gene: 7. CDR3 amino acids: CASSPGQGGTDTQYF. CDR3 nucleotide sequence: TGTGCCAGCAGCCCCGGACAGGGAGGAACAGATACGCAGTATTTT.

The V call is TRBV5-1, the J call TRBJ2-3; TRBD2 agrees at 11 bases. Per germline, CDR1 SGHRS and CDR2 YFSETQ. Trimming cost V 0 bases and J 0 bases; bases outside gene matches: 0. The CDR3 is 16 amino acids. CDR3: CASSLGLAGSTDTQYF. The DNA for the CDR3 is TGCGCCAGCAGCTTGGGACTAGCGGGGAGCACAGATACGCAGTATTTT.

This clone was detected a few times. DNA for the CDR3: TGTGCCAGCAGTGCCGAGACAGGGGTAGGGTACAATGAGCAGTTCTTC. Its translation: CASSAETGVGYNEQFF. The chain joins TRBV6-4 to TRBJ2-1, with TRBD1 matching 8 bases. Germline V gene sequence: CDR1 MRHNA, CDR2 SNTAGT. The V gene end was trimmed by 4 bases and the J gene end by 4 bases; junction bases not matched to a gene: 9. There are 16 residues in the CDR3.

The chain recombines TRBV5-1 with TRBJ1-3; TRBD1 is a possible D gene (5 bases). Germline CDR1 and CDR2: SGHRS and YFSETQ. The CDR3 sequence is 16 residues long. V lost 4 bases, J lost 4 bases, and 18 bases lay in between. The DNA for the CDR3 is TGCGCCAGCAGCGCCAACAATGGGGCGGCAGGAAACACCATATATTTT. The encoded protein is CASSANNGAAGNTIYF.

This clone was detected only a few times. This sequence joins TRBV28 and TRBJ2-2; no definite D call. Deletions cut 5 bases from V and 3 bases from J, with 25 bases between. This CDR3 has 19 amino acids. CDR1 and CDR2 from the germline V gene are MDHEN and SYDVKM. The CDR3 nucleotides read TGTGCCAGCAGTCCCCGTCCCGGCCACCACTACCCGGACACCGGGGAGCTGTTTTTT. Protein sequence: CASSPRPGHHYPDTGELFF.

This clone was seen only a few times. The chain recombines TRBV5-1 with TRBJ1-2, with a tentative D call TRBD1 (5 bases). The CDR3 is 16 amino acids. Germline V gene data show CDR1 as SGHRS and CDR2 as YFSETQ. V lost 4 bases to trimming and J lost 4 bases, with 20 bases between them. The CDR3 protein is CASSTREGIGSYGYTF. CDR3 coding DNA: TGCGCCAGCAGCACCCGGGAGGGGATTGGGAGCTATGGCTACACCTTC.

The chain employs TRBV5-1 and TRBJ1-4; D might be TRBD1 (6 bases). The CDR3 is made up of 18 amino acids. Germline CDR1 reads SGHRS; CDR2 reads YFSETQ. Trimming cost V 0 bases and J 7 bases, with 22 bases left between them. The CDR3 DNA reads TGCGCCAGCAGCTTGGTGTCCGGGACACAAATCCCTTTTGAAAAACTGTTTTTT. Translation gives CASSLVSGTQIPFEKLFF. Based on the CDR3 plus reference TRBV5-1 and TRBJ1-4, the full variable domain is KAGVTQTPRYLIKTRGQQVTLSCSPISGHRSVSWYQQTPGQGLQFLFEYFSETQRNKGNFPGRFSGRQFSNSRSEMNVSTLELGDSALYLCASSLVSGTQIPFEKLFFGSGTQLSVL.

The genes are TRBV9 and TRBJ1-1, with D perhaps TRBD1 (5 bases). Germline-derived CDR1 and CDR2 are SGDLS and YYNGEE. V was trimmed by 6 bases and J by 3 bases, leaving 12 bases between them. CDR3 length: 13 residues. CDR3 DNA sequence: TGTGCCAGCAAGCGGGGGGTAGACACTGAAGCTTTCTTT. Translated: CASKRGVDTEAFF.

This clone was counted once. This chain connects TRBV6-5 to TRBJ1-2; D perhaps matches TRBD1 (5 bases). V dropped 6 bases and J dropped 4 bases, with 12 bases sitting between them. CDR3 length: 13 residues. CDR1 MNHEY and CDR2 SVGAGI come from the germline V gene. As DNA, the CDR3 is TGTGCCAGCAGGCGGGGGGGGAGCTATGGCTACACCTTC. As protein: CASRRGGSYGYTF.

The V call is TRBV27, the J call TRBJ1-2, with TRBD1 as a possible D gene (5 bases). CDR3 length: 17 residues. Germline V CDR1 and CDR2: MNHEY, SMNVEV (reference sequence). The V gene lost 4 bases and the J gene lost 2 bases, with 20 bases spanning the gap. The CDR3 coding sequence is TGTGCCAGCAGTTCTAGATACTTGGGGGGAGGGAACTATGGCTACACCTTC. Residues: CASSSRYLGGGNYGYTF.

The CDR3 here is CASSIRQANTGELFF. In DNA, the CDR3 is TGTGCCAGCAGCATTCGACAGGCGAACACCGGGGAGCTGTTTTTT. V gene TRBV6-1 combines with J gene TRBJ2-2, with D perhaps matching TRBD1 (6 bases). This CDR3 has 15 amino acids. Germline V gene sequence: CDR1 MNHNS, CDR2 SASEGT. V lost 6 bases and J 0 bases, leaving 11 bases between the germline ends.

The sample holds a few counts of this clone. This sequence joins TRBV30 and TRBJ2-2, with 11 nucleotides matching TRBD2. The CDR3 is 15 residues long. CDR1 is GTSNPN, CDR2 SVGIG, per germline (reference sequence). V lost 8 bases to trimming and J lost 6 bases; unmatched junction nucleotides: 11. The CDR3 protein is CARRAGLAGSGELFF. The CDR3 DNA sequence: TGTGCCCGAAGAGCCGGACTAGCGGGCTCCGGGGAGCTGTTTTTT.

The V call is TRBV28, the J call TRBJ1-1; D perhaps matches TRBD1 (5 bases). Germline V lookup: CDR1 MDHEN, CDR2 SYDVKM. CDR3 size: 14 residues. Between the trimmed V and J ends, which lost 2 bases and 1 base, there was a span of 8 bases. In nucleotides, the CDR3 is TGTGCCAGCAGTTTAGGGCAGGGGAACACTGAAGCTTTCTTT. Translating gives CASSLGQGNTEAFF.